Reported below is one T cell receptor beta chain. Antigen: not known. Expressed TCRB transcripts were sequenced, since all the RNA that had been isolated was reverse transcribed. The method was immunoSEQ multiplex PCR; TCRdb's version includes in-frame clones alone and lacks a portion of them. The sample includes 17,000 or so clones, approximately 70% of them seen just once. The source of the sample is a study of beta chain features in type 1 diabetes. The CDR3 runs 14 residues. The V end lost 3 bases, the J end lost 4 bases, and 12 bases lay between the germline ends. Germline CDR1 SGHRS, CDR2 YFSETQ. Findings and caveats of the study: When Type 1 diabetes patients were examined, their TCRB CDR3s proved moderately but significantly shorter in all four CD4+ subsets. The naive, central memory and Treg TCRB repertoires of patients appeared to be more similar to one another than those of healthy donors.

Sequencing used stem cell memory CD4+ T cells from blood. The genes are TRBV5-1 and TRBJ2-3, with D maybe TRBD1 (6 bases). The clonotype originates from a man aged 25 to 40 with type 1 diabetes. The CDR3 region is CASSWQGKPDTQYF. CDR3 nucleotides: TGCGCCAGCAGCTGGCAGGGGAAACCAGATACGCAGTATTTT.